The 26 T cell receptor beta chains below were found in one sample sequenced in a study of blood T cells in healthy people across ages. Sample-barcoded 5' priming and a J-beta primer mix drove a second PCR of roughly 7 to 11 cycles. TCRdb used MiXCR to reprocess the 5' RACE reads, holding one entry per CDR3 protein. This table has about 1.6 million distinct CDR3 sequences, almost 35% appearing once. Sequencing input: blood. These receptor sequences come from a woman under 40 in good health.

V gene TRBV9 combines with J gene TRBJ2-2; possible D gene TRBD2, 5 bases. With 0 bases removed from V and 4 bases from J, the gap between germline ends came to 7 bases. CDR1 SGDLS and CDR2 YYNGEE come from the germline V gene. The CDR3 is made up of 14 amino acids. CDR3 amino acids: CASSVVGSTGELFF. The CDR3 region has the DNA TGTGCCAGCAGCGTAGTAGGGAGCACCGGGGAGCTGTTTTTT. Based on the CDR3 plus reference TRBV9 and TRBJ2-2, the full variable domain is DSGVTQTPKHLITATGQRVTLRCSPRSGDLSVYWYQQSLDQGLQFLIQYYNGEERAKGNILERFSAQQFPDLHSELNLSSLELGDSALYFCASSVVGSTGELFFGEGSRLTVL.

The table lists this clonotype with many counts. CDR3 DNA sequence: TGTGCCAGCAGTCCGACGCGTAGGGAGACCCAGTACTTC. Its protein is CASSPTRRETQYF. J is TRBJ2-5 and V is TRBV12-3 or TRBV12-4; D remains ambiguous. The CDR3 is 13 residues long. Trimming cost V 5 bases and J 5 bases, with 12 bases left between them.

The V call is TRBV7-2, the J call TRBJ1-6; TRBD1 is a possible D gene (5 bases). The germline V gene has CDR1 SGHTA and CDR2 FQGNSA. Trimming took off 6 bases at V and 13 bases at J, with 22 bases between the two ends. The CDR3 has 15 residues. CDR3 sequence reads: CASSKRGQSSSPLHF. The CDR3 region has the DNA TGTGCCAGCAGTAAGAGGGGCCAGTCCTCATCGCCCCTCCACTTT.

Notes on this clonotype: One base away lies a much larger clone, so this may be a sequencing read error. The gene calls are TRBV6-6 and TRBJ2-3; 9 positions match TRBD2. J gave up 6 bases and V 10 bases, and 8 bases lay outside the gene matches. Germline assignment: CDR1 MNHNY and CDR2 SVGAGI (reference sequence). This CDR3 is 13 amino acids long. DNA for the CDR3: TGTGCCAACAAGCTAGCGGGAACCGATACGCAGTATTTT. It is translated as CANKLAGTDTQYF.

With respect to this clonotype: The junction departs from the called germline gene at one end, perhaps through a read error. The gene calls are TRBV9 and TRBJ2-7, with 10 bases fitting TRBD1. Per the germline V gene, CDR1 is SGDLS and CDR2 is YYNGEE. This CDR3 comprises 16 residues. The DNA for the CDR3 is TGTGTCAGCAGCGCGAACCCGGGACAGGGGATGTACGAGCAGTACTTC. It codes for CVSSANPGQGMYEQYF.

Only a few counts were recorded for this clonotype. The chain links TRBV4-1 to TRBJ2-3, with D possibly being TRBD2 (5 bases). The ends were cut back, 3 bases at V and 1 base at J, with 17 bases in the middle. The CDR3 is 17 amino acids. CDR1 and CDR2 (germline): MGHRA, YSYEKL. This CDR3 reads CASSQTTVAAGTDTQYF. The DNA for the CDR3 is TGCGCCAGCAGCCAGACTACGGTGGCCGCAGGCACAGATACGCAGTATTTT.

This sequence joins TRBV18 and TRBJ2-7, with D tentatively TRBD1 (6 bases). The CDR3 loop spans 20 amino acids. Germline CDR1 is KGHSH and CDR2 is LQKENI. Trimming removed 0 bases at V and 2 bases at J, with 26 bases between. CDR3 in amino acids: CASSPPFLKDLDRRTYEQYF. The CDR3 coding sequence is TGTGCCAGCTCACCACCGTTCCTAAAGGACCTCGACAGGCGTACCTACGAGCAGTACTTC. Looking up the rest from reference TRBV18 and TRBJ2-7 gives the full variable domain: NAGVMQNPRHLVRRRGQEARLRCSPMKGHSHVYWYRQLPEEGLKFMVYLQKENIIDESGMPKERFSAEFPKEGPSILRIQQVVRGDSAAYFCASSPPFLKDLDRRTYEQYFGPGTRLTVT.

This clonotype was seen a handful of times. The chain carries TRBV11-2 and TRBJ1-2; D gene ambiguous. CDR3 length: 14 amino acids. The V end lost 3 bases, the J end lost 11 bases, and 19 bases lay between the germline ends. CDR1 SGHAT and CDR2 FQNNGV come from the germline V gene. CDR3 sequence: CASSLGRREQGYTF. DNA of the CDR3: TGTGCCAGCAGCTTGGGCAGGAGAGAACAAGGTTACACCTTC.

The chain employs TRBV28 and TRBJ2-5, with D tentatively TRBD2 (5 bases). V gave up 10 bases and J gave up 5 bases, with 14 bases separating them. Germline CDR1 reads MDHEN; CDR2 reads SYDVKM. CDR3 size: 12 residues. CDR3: CATMRVGETQYF. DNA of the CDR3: TGTGCCACTATGCGGGTGGGGGAGACCCAGTACTTC.

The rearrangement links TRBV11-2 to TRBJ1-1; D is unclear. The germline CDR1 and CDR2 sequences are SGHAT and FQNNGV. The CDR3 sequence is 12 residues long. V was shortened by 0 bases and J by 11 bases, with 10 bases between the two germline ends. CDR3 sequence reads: CASSLDRHAAFF. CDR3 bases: TGTGCCAGCAGCTTAGATAGGCACGCGGCTTTCTTT. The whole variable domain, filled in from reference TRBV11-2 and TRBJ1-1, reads EAGVAQSPRYKIIEKRQSVAFWCNPISGHATLYWYQQILGQGPKLLIQFQNNGVVDDSQLPKDRFSAERLKGVDSTLKIQPAKLEDSAVYLCASSLDRHAAFFGQGTRLTVV.

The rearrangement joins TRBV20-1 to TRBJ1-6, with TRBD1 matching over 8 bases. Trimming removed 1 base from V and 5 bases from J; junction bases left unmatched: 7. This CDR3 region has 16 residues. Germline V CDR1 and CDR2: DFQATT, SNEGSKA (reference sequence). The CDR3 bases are TGCAGTGCTAGAGGCCAGGGGGCCCTAGATAATTCACCCCTCCACTTT. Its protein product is CSARGQGALDNSPLHF.

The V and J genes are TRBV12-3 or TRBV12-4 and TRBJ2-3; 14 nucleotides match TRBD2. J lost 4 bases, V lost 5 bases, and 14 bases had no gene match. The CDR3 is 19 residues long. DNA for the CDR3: TGTGCCAGCAGTAACCGACTAGCGGGGGGGCGCGGGAGAGCAGATACGCAGTATTTT. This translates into CASSNRLAGGRGRADTQYF.

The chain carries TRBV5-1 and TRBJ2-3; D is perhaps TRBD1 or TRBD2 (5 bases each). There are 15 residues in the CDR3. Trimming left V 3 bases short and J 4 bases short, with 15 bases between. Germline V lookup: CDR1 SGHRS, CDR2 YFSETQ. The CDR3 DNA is TGCGCCAGCAGCTCCCAGGGACGGGGCTCAGATACGCAGTATTTT. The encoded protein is CASSSQGRGSDTQYF.

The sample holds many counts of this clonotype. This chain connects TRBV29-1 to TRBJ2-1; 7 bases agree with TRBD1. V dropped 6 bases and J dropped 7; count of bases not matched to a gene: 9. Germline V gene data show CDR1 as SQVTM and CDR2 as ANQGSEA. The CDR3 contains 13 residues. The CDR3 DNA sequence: TGCAGCGTCGGAGACAGGGCATTGAATGAGCAGTTCTTC. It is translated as CSVGDRALNEQFF.

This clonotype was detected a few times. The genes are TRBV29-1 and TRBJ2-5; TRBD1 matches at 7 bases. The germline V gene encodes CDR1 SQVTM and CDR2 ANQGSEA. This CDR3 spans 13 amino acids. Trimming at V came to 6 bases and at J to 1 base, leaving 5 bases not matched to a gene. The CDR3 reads CSVVTGVQETQYF. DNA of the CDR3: TGCAGCGTAGTTACAGGGGTCCAAGAGACCCAGTACTTC.

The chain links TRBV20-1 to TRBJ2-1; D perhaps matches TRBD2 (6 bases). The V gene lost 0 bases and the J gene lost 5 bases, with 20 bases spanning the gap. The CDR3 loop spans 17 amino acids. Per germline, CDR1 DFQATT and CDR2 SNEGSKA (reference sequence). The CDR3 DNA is TGCAGTGCTAGAGAACCCCGGTTTGCGGGACTCAACAATGAGCAGTTCTTC. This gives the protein CSAREPRFAGLNNEQFF.

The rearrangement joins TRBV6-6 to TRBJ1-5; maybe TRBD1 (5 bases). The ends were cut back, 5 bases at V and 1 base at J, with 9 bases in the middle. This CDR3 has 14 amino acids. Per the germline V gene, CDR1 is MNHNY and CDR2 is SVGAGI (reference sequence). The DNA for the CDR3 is TGTGCCAGCAGTCGGGAGGGGAGCAATCAGCCCCAGCATTTT. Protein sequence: CASSREGSNQPQHF.

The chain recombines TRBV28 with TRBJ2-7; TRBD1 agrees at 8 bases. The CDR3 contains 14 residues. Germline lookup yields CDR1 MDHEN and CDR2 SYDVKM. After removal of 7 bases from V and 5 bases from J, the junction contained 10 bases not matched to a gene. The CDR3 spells CASTGGRGLDEQYF. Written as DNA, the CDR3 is TGTGCCAGCACAGGGGGCAGGGGGCTGGACGAGCAGTACTTC.

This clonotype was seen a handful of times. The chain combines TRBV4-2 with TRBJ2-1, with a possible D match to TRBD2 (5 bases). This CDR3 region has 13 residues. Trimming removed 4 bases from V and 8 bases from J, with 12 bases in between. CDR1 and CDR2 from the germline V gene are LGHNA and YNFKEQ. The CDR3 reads CASSLLGNDEQFF. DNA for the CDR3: TGTGCCAGCAGCCTACTAGGTAACGATGAGCAGTTCTTC.

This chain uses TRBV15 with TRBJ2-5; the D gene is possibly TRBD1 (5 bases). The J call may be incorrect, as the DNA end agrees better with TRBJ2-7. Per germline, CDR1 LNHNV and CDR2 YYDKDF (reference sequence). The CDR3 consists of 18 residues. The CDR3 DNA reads TGTGCCACCAGCAGAGGCTTCCCAGGGCCTACCCAACGGGACGAGCAGTACTTC. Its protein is CATSRGFPGPTQRDEQYF.

The CDR3 here is CASSGARGMGTEAFF. As DNA, the CDR3 is TGTGCCAGCAGCGGGGCCAGGGGGATGGGGACTGAAGCTTTCTTT. This sequence joins TRBV13 and TRBJ1-1; 7 bases align to TRBD1. The germline CDR1 and CDR2 sequences are PRHDT and FYEKMQ (reference sequence). CDR3 length: 15 amino acids. V lost 5 bases, J lost 5 bases, and 11 bases stayed unmatched.

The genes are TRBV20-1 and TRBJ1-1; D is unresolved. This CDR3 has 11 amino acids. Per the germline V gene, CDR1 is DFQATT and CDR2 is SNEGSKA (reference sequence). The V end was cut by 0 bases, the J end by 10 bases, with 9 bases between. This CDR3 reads CSARDPAGAFF. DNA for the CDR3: TGCAGTGCTAGAGACCCAGCTGGAGCTTTCTTT.

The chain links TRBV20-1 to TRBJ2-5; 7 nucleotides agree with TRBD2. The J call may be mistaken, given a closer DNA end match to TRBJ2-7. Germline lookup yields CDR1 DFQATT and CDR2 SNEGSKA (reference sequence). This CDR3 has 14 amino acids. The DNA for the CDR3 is TGCAGTGCTAGAGGGGGCGGGAGTAAAGGCGAGCAGTACTTC. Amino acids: CSARGGGSKGEQYF.

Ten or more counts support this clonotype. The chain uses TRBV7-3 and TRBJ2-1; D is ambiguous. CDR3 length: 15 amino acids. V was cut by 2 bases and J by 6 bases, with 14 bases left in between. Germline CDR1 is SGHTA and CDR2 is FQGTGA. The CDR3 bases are TGTGCCAGCAGCTTAGGTAGGCTTGCCGGCAATGAGCAGTTCTTC. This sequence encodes CASSLGRLAGNEQFF.

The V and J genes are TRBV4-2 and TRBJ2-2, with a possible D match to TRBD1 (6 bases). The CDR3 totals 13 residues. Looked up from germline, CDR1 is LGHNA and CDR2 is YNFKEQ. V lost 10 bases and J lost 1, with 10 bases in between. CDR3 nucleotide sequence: TGTGCCACGACAGGATTGAACACCGGGGAGCTGTTTTTT. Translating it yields CATTGLNTGELFF.

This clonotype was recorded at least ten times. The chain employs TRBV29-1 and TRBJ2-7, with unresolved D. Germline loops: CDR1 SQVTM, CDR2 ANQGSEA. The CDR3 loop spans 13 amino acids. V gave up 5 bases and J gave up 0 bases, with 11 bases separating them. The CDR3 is CSVQRPDSYEQYF. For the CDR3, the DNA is TGCAGCGTTCAACGTCCCGACTCCTACGAGCAGTACTTC.